The TCR beta chain described here comes from a study of cytomegalovirus exposure and HLA in healthy donors. This PCR relied on a set of 60 Vbeta primers and 13 Jbeta primers. Generated by immunoSEQ multiplex PCR, the TCRdb table keeps only in-frame clones and is missing some. The sample includes about 150,000 clones, 80% of them seen just once. Specimen: PBMCs. The TCR sequence derives from a woman aged 40-49 years in good health and CMV-seronegative.

The CDR3 sequence is CSVEDPDEQYF. The CDR3 DNA is TGCAGCGTTGAAGACCCCGACGAGCAGTACTTC. The rearrangement links TRBV29-1 to TRBJ2-7, with D unclear. This CDR3 region has 11 residues. The V gene lost 0 bases and the J gene lost 5 bases, with 5 bases spanning the gap. In germline, CDR1 is SQVTM, CDR2 ANQGSEA.